This is a list of T cell receptor beta chains from one sample in a study of T cells in Graves' hyperthyroidism and ophthalmopathy. TCRdb recomputed calls from the multiplex PCR reads with MiXCR, one row per CDR3 protein. This table has about 530,000 distinct CDR3 sequences, approximately 17% appearing once. The specimen sequenced was blood. The source of these receptors is a woman between 18 and 29 years old with Graves' ophthalmopathy. Both conserved end residues are part of each CDR3. D genes are given only for firm matches. Clone size, where shown, is once, few, many, or a class for clones that have expanded.

V gene	clone size	D gene	J gene	CDR3 DNA	CDR3 protein
TRBV20-1	many	TRBD1	TRBJ2-7	TGCAGTGCTAGAGAGGGACAGGGTGCCCTCTACGAGCAGTACTTC	CSAREGQGALYEQYF
TRBV6-2/TRBV6-3	many	-	TRBJ1-1	TGTGCCTCTAGGACTGGCGGGGTGACTGAAGCTTTCTTT	CASRTGGVTEAFF
TRBV27	few	-	TRBJ2-5	TGTGCCAGCAGAGCGGACAGCCAAGAGACCCAGTACTTC	CASRADSQETQYF
TRBV7-9	-	-	TRBJ2-7	TGTGCCAGCAGCCGACAGACAGCCTACGAGCAGTACTTC	CASSRQTAYEQYF
TRBV20-1	many	TRBD2	TRBJ2-7	TGCAGTGCCAGGGGGACTAGCGGACCCTACGAGCAGTACTTC	CSARGTSGPYEQYF
TRBV6-9	once	-	TRBJ1-1	TGTGCCAGCAGTTTCCGGGACAAATCTGAAGCTTTCTTT	CASSFRDKSEAFF
TRBV7-3	few	TRBD1	TRBJ2-3	TGTGCCAGCAGCACGACAGGGGATGGTACGCAGTATTTT	CASSTTGDGTQYF
TRBV12-3/TRBV12-4	many	TRBD1	TRBJ1-2	TGTGCCAGCAGTCCGGACAGGACTAACTATGGCTACACCTTC	CASSPDRTNYGYTF
TRBV29-1	many	-	TRBJ2-3	TGCAGCGTTACCCCTCTTGGTAGCACAGATACGCAGTATTTT	CSVTPLGSTDTQYF
TRBV12-3/TRBV12-4	many	-	TRBJ2-7	TGTGCCAGCAGGCTGGACAGCCCCTACGAGCAGTACTTC	CASRLDSPYEQYF
TRBV10-3	few	-	TRBJ1-2	TGTGCCATCAGTGAACGGACAGCAAACTATGGCTACACCTTC	CAISERTANYGYTF
TRBV6-2/TRBV6-3	many	-	TRBJ2-2	TGTGCCAGCAGGCCGGGTTCGACCGGGGAGCTGTTTTTT	CASRPGSTGELFF
TRBV7-9	-	TRBD2	TRBJ2-3	TGTGCCAGCAGCTTGGGGACTAGCGGGGCCCCAGATACGCAGTATTTT	CASSLGTSGAPDTQYF
TRBV2	many	TRBD1	TRBJ1-5	TGTGCCAGCAGTGAAGGACGAGGGGGCGGGGGCAATCAGCCCCAGCATTTT	CASSEGRGGGGNQPQHF
TRBV13	-	TRBD2	TRBJ2-5	TGTGCCAGCAGCACAACGACTAGCGGGCCCGAGACCCAGTACTTC	CASSTTTSGPETQYF
TRBV25-1	few	-	TRBJ1-1	TGTGCCAGCAGGAATACAGGCGAAGCTCCTATGAACACTGAAGCTTTCTTT	CASRNTGEAPMNTEAFF
TRBV6-2/TRBV6-3	-	TRBD1	TRBJ2-7	TGTGCCAGCAGTCCGGGACAGGGGATATCCCACAAGCAGTACTTC	CASSPGQGISHKQYF
TRBV2	many	TRBD2	TRBJ2-3	TGTGCCAGCAGGGAAGGGAGGGGCAACCCATATACGCAGTATTTT	CASREGRGNPYTQYF
TRBV30	-	-	TRBJ1-2	TGTGCCTGGAGTAGGCTAGGCTATGGCTACACCTTC	CAWSRLGYGYTF
TRBV28	many	-	TRBJ1-2	TGTGCCAGCAGTTTGAGTCACTCCTATGGCTACACCTTC	CASSLSHSYGYTF
TRBV5-1	-	TRBD2	TRBJ2-2	TGCGCCAGCAGCTTGTACTTGACTAGCGGGGACACCGGGGAGCTGTTTTTT	CASSLYLTSGDTGELFF
TRBV19	-	TRBD1	TRBJ1-4	TGTGCCAGTAGTATAGAAAGGACAGGCCTTAATGAAAAACTGTTTTTT	CASSIERTGLNEKLFF
TRBV5-4	-	TRBD1	TRBJ2-2	TGTGCCAGCAGCTCCGGACAGGGGCACACCGGGGAGCTGTTTTTT	CASSSGQGHTGELFF
TRBV18	many	-	TRBJ1-1	TGTGCCAGCAGCCCCCCCGGGGTTGAAGCTTTCTTT	CASSPPGVEAFF
TRBV12-5	many	TRBD1	TRBJ1-1	TGTGCTAGTGGCCTCTTGACAGGGTCCTTCGTCAAAGCTTTCTTT	CASGLLTGSFVKAFF
TRBV20-1	many	-	TRBJ2-7	TGCAGTGCTAGGTCCAGTGGGATCTACGAGCAGTACTTC	CSARSSGIYEQYF
TRBV11-2	many	-	TRBJ2-7	TGTGCCAGCAGCTCCCCGGGACTGATGGAATACGAGCAGTACTTC	CASSSPGLMEYEQYF
TRBV28	few	-	TRBJ2-7	TGTGCCAGCAGTTTCCGGCCGGCCCTCGACGAGCAGTACTTC	CASSFRPALDEQYF